This record concerns one TCR beta chain sequence. Its target is not known. V was clipped by 1 base and J by 0 bases, with 14 bases between them. Germline V CDR1 and CDR2: SGHRS, YFSETQ. This CDR3 is 17 amino acids long. Method: immunoSEQ multiplex PCR; TCRdb's copy keeps in-frame clones and lacks some. The table records under 250,000 clones, around nine tenths of them present only once. This specimen comes from a study of cytomegalovirus exposure and HLA in healthy donors. Study observations and caveats: The majority of TCR sequences were rare, yet some public TCRs appeared in many donors. Specificity for CMV antigens was confirmed in vitro for three of the CMV-associated chains.

V gene TRBV5-1 combines with J gene TRBJ1-5; no reliable D call. The sequence came from a woman aged 18-29 years in good health and CMV-seropositive. The sequenced sample was PBMCs. The chain's CDR3 is CASSLIWTDYSNQPQHF. The CDR3 bases are TGCGCCAGCAGCTTGATATGGACTGACTATAGCAATCAGCCCCAGCATTTT.